In this sample, the clone carrying this T cell receptor (beta chain) turned up a few times. Its antigen remains unknown. The V and J ends lost 1 base and 7 bases respectively, with 12 bases between them. CDR3 length equals 14 residues. In germline, CDR1 is SGHAT, CDR2 FQNNGV. The entry originates in a study of identical twins. TCRdb reprocessed the 5' RACE reads with MiXCR, giving one entry per CDR3 protein. The sample holds around 370,000 distinct CDR3 sequences, around 9.7% seen once. Study-wide results and caveats: Without tracking the same donors, conclusions rested on cross-sectional statistical analysis.

Specimen: naive T cells sorted from blood. The clonotype was recovered from a woman aged 45-65 years in good health. V is TRBV11-2 and J is TRBJ2-3; D tentatively fits TRBD1 or TRBD2 (5 bases each). The CDR3 DNA reads TGTGCCAGCAGCTTAGCCGGGGCATCCCATACGCAGTATTTT. It specifies CASSLAGASHTQYF.